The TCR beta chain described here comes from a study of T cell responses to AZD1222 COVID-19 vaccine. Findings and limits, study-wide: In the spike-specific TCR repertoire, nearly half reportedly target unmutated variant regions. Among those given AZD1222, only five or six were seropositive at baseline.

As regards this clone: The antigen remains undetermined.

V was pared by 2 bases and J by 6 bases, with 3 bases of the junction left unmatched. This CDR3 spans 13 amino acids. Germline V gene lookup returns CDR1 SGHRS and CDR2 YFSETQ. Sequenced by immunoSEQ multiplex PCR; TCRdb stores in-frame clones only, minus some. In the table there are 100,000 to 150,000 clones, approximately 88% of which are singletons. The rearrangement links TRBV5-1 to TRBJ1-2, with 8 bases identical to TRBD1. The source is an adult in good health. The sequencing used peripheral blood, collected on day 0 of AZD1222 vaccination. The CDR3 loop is CASSLTGGHGYTF. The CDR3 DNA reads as TGCGCCAGCAGCTTAACAGGGGGGCATGGCTACACCTTC.